A selection of T cell receptor beta chains follows, all from one sample in a study of beta chain features in type 1 diabetes. The method was immunoSEQ multiplex PCR; TCRdb's version includes in-frame clones alone and lacks a portion of them. The data contain fewer than 300,000 clones, around 21% of them singletons. What was sequenced was naive CD4+ T cells from blood. The receptors come from a woman between 40 and 55 years old with type 1 diabetes. Each CDR3 is given without its conserved first and last residue. D genes are given only for firm matches.

TRBV5-1,NA,TRBJ2-2,ASSRVLGGAGELF
TRBV7-2,TRBD2,TRBJ2-1,ASSPFTSGLSYNEQF
TRBV4-3,TRBD2,TRBJ2-1,ASSQDLRGGTYNEQF
TRBV7-9,NA,TRBJ2-5,ASSLGRTGKETQY
TRBV7-2,TRBD1,TRBJ2-7,ASSWGQGSYEQY
TRBV29-1,TRBD2,TRBJ2-1,SVSGLAGTSGEQF
TRBV30,NA,TRBJ1-1,AWQIREGTEAF
TRBV28,TRBD1,TRBJ2-7,ASLQGSSYEQY
TRBV7-9,TRBD1,TRBJ2-3,ASSQSRGRTDTQY
TRBV4-2,TRBD1,TRBJ1-2,ASSQEGQGSYGYT
TRBV30,TRBD1,TRBJ1-2,AWGTGDGYT
TRBV29-1,TRBD1,TRBJ1-2,SVAGTGVSYGYT
TRBV28,NA,TRBJ1-6,ASSPFGGHSPLH
TRBV30,TRBD1,TRBJ2-1,AWIRDRGRNEQF
TRBV7-3,NA,TRBJ2-3,ASSPGLAADTQY
TRBV9,NA,TRBJ2-1,ASSVPAGWGNEQF
TRBV28,TRBD1,TRBJ1-2,ASSPGQGTNGYT
TRBV7-9,NA,TRBJ2-1,ASSLRDTNEQF
TRBV30,NA,TRBJ2-5,AWSRGQETQY
TRBV5-4,TRBD1,TRBJ2-1,ASSLQGQGRNEQF
TRBV1,NA,TRBJ2-1,TRPGGGESNEQF
TRBV7-9,NA,TRBJ1-1,ASGVQGISEAF
TRBV5-6,NA,TRBJ1-5,ASSSWTVKDQPQH
TRBV5-1,NA,TRBJ1-1,ASRLGWEAGTEAF
TRBV5-1,TRBD2,TRBJ2-1,ASSLAWLAGSQF
TRBV9,NA,TRBJ2-3,ASSVGNGGGEDTQY
TRBV7-6,TRBD2,TRBJ2-1,ASSSGTSGYNEQF
TRBV9,NA,TRBJ2-7,ASSVLAQSYEQY
TRBV4-3,NA,TRBJ2-6,ASSLGLNSGANVLT
TRBV15,NA,TRBJ2-5,ATSRNRVQETQY
TRBV2,TRBD1,TRBJ1-2,ASSSLGQNYGYT
TRBV2,TRBD1,TRBJ1-6,ASRAGTGDSPLH
TRBV29-1,TRBD1,TRBJ2-1,SVGTGGTDEQF
TRBV19,TRBD2,TRBJ2-7,ASTKTSASSYEQY
TRBV5-1,NA,TRBJ1-1,ASSSGGTEAF
TRBV4-3,TRBD1,TRBJ2-7,ASSQGGQGFYEQY
TRBV7-9,TRBD1,TRBJ1-2,ASSLATGGNGYT
TRBV6-5,TRBD1,TRBJ2-1,ASSDSDRADNEQF
TRBV29-1,NA,TRBJ1-1,SVLTGKTEAF
TRBV19,NA,TRBJ1-1,ASSPQPGQNTEAF
TRBV18,NA,TRBJ2-4,ASSPPSENIQY
TRBV18,TRBD1,TRBJ2-5,ASSPLTGIQETQY
TRBV28,NA,TRBJ1-2,ASSTGGGYT
TRBV18,NA,TRBJ2-1,ASSPPASSSYNEQF
TRBV27,NA,TRBJ1-2,ASSLRSGSGYT
TRBV7-9,NA,TRBJ2-1,ASSPFEASYNEQF
TRBV4-1,TRBD1,TRBJ2-3,ASSQRTGVTDTQY
TRBV5-1,TRBD1,TRBJ2-7,ASSPDRGSYEQY
TRBV29-1,NA,TRBJ1-4,SVDGGANEKLF
TRBV9,NA,TRBJ2-1,ASSVSLRLDNEQF
TRBV5-1,TRBD2,TRBJ2-1,ASKYLAGESSEQF
TRBV7-9,NA,TRBJ2-3,ASSSYAEGPDTQY
TRBV29-1,TRBD2,TRBJ2-1,SVGTSGFNEQF
TRBV9,TRBD2,TRBJ2-2,ASSLTSGSGTGELF
TRBV29-1,NA,TRBJ1-3,SVDAGNSGNTIY